The 21 T cell receptor beta chains listed next were all sequenced from one sample in a study of T cells after posttransplantation cyclophosphamide. Repertoires were generated with immunoSEQ multiplex PCR, while TCRdb's copy carries only in-frame clones and drops some. The table lists more than 30,000 clones, around 90% of them singletons. Cells defined as naive were viable CD3+CD4+ or CD3+CD8+ and CCR7+CD45RA+CD45RO-CD95-CD27+CD28+. Material: naive CD4+ T cells sorted from PBMCs. These receptors all come from a woman aged 55-75 years in good health, CMV-negative, and a related stem cell transplant donor.

The rearrangement uses TRBV10-1 and TRBJ2-3, with D perhaps TRBD1 (7 bases). Germline CDR1 is WNHNN and CDR2 is SYGVQD (reference sequence). The V end lost 8 bases, the J end lost 1 base, and 10 bases lay between the germline ends. The CDR3 spans 13 residues. DNA of the CDR3: TGCGCCAGCCAGGGGGGCGGCACAGATACGCAGTATTTT. Its translation is CASQGGGTDTQYF.

This sequence joins TRBV29-1 and TRBJ1-5; TRBD1 agrees at 9 bases. V shed 6 bases, J shed 7 bases, and the junction held 7 bases outside the gene matches. Per germline, CDR1 SQVTM and CDR2 ANQGSEA. This CDR3 has 13 residues. CDR3 in DNA: TGCAGCGTAATGGGACAGGGCGGCCAGCCCCAGCATTTT. As protein: CSVMGQGGQPQHF.

The V and J genes are TRBV7-2 and TRBJ2-7; the D gene is possibly TRBD2 (5 bases). The CDR3 consists of 13 residues. V was clipped by 7 bases and J by 2 bases, with 12 bases between them. Germline loops: CDR1 SGHTA, CDR2 FQGNSA. This chain's CDR3 is CASTLARAYEQYF. The CDR3 DNA reads TGTGCCAGCACCCTCGCGAGGGCCTACGAGCAGTACTTC.

In this sample, this clone turned up once. The genes are TRBV7-8 and TRBJ2-3, with D perhaps TRBD1 (5 bases). CDR1 SGHVS and CDR2 FQNEAQ come from the germline V gene. The V end was cut by 4 bases, the J end by 3 bases, with 17 bases between. The CDR3 sequence is 16 residues long. The CDR3 here is CASSSRASKSTDTQYF. Here the CDR3 DNA reads TGTGCCAGCAGCTCCAGGGCCTCCAAATCAACAGATACGCAGTATTTT.

The V and J genes are TRBV27 and TRBJ1-2, with no clear D. There are 13 residues in the CDR3. Trimming left V 2 bases short and J 4 bases short, with 8 bases between. Germline-derived CDR1 and CDR2 are MNHEY and SMNVEV (reference sequence). CDR3: CASSLVPTYGYTF. In DNA, the CDR3 is TGTGCCAGCAGTTTAGTGCCTACCTATGGCTACACCTTC.

This chain uses TRBV9 with TRBJ2-3; D is possibly TRBD2 (5 bases). In germline, CDR1 is SGDLS, CDR2 YYNGEE. V was shortened by 3 bases and J by 5 bases, with 19 bases between the two germline ends. The CDR3 is 16 amino acids. CDR3 sequence reads: CASSGGIPTRGDTQYF. The CDR3 DNA is TGTGCCAGCAGCGGTGGAATTCCGACCCGGGGAGATACGCAGTATTTT.

The chain recombines TRBV27 with TRBJ2-1; 12 nucleotides align to TRBD2. CDR3 length equals 19 residues. The V and J ends lost 6 bases and 0 bases, in that order; junction bases with no gene match: 12. Looked up from germline, CDR1 is MNHEY and CDR2 is SMNVEV (reference sequence). The CDR3 region has the DNA TGTGCCAGCAGCCCCCGGACTAGCGGGGCCGAAAGCTCCTACAATGAGCAGTTCTTC. Translated, it gives CASSPRTSGAESSYNEQFF.

The J gene is TRBJ1-3, the V gene TRBV19, with 7 bases aligning to TRBD1. J was trimmed by 1 base and V by 6 bases; bases with no gene match: 6. Looked up from germline, CDR1 is LNHDA and CDR2 is SQIVND (reference sequence). The CDR3 loop spans 15 amino acids. The CDR3 sequence: CASRTGTASGNTIYF. DNA of the CDR3: TGTGCCAGTAGAACCGGGACAGCTTCTGGAAACACCATATATTTT. The complete variable domain, with remaining parts taken from reference TRBV19 and TRBJ1-3, reads DGGITQSPKYLFRKEGQNVTLSCEQNLNHDAMYWYRQDPGQGLRLIYYSQIVNDFQKGDIAEGYSVSREKKESFPLTVTSAQKNPTAFYLCASRTGTASGNTIYFGEGSWLTVV.

The chain recombines TRBV27 with TRBJ1-5; the D is unclear. This CDR3 spans 14 amino acids. The germline V gene encodes CDR1 MNHEY and CDR2 SMNVEV (reference sequence). Between the trimmed V and J ends, which lost 4 bases and 2 bases, there was a span of 9 bases. CDR3: CASSSRPGNQPQHF. CDR3 coding DNA: TGTGCCAGCAGTTCTAGACCTGGCAATCAGCCCCAGCATTTT.

This clone occurred once. The chain carries TRBV5-1 and TRBJ2-2; 7 bases match TRBD2. This CDR3 contains 19 residues. Germline V CDR1 and CDR2: SGHRS, YFSETQ. V shed 5 bases and J 0 bases; nucleotides not matched to a gene: 16. CDR3 protein: CASSPLAASSIANTGELFF. CDR3 sequence (DNA): TGCGCCAGCAGTCCTCTAGCGGCATCCTCAATCGCGAACACCGGGGAGCTGTTTTTT.

This chain links TRBV28 with TRBJ2-1, with 9 bases aligning to TRBD2. CDR3 length: 15 residues. Germline CDR1 reads MDHEN; CDR2 reads SYDVKM. CDR3 sequence reads: CTASWGLAGHNEQFF. In DNA, the CDR3 is TGTACCGCCAGTTGGGGCCTAGCGGGGCACAATGAGCAGTTCTTC. The complete variable domain, with remaining parts taken from reference TRBV28 and TRBJ2-1, reads DVKVTQSSRYLVKRTGEKVFLECVQDMDHENMFWYRQDPGLGLRLIYFSYDVKMKEKGDIPEGYSVSREKKERFSLILESASTNQTSMYLCTASWGLAGHNEQFFGPGTRLTVL.

This chain uses TRBV6-1 with TRBJ2-1; no firm D call. Germline V gene data show CDR1 as MNHNS and CDR2 as SASEGT. The CDR3 has 14 amino acids. Deletions cut 8 bases from V and 1 base from J, with 12 bases between. The CDR3 loop reads CASGLVPSYNEQFF. The CDR3 DNA is TGTGCCAGCGGCTTGGTGCCGTCCTACAATGAGCAGTTCTTC.

This chain joins TRBV19 and TRBJ1-1; weak D call: TRBD1 (5 bases). Germline V gives CDR1 LNHDA, CDR2 SQIVND (reference sequence). The CDR3 spans 14 residues. V gave up 7 bases and J gave up 1 base, with 13 bases separating them. CDR3 in amino acids: CASTGRGENTEAFF. The DNA for the CDR3 is TGTGCCAGTACTGGGAGGGGCGAGAACACTGAAGCTTTCTTT.

A few counts support this clone. The V gene is TRBV6-1, the J gene TRBJ2-7, with D perhaps matching TRBD1 (6 bases). Between the trimmed V and J ends, which lost 6 bases and 2 bases, there was a span of 11 bases. Germline CDR1 MNHNS, CDR2 SASEGT. The CDR3 has 13 residues. The DNA for the CDR3 is TGTGCCAGCAGCCATACAGGGACCTACGAGCAGTACTTC. Amino acid sequence: CASSHTGTYEQYF.

The chain has TRBV7-2 and TRBJ1-6, with TRBD1 matching over 8 bases. The germline gives CDR1 SGHTA, CDR2 FQGNSA. V shed 5 bases and J 0 bases; nucleotides not matched to a gene: 3. The CDR3 has 16 amino acids. The CDR3 is CASSRTGSSYNSPLHF. The DNA of the CDR3 is TGTGCCAGCAGCAGGACAGGGAGCTCCTATAATTCACCCCTCCACTTT.

The rearrangement joins TRBV9 to TRBJ1-2, with 7 bases fitting TRBD1. V lost 0 bases to trimming and J lost 2 bases; unmatched junction nucleotides: 10. The germline V gene has CDR1 SGDLS and CDR2 YYNGEE. The length of the CDR3 is 17 residues. The CDR3 is CASSVEGARGTNYGYTF. The CDR3 region has the DNA TGTGCCAGCAGCGTAGAGGGGGCCCGGGGGACCAACTATGGCTACACCTTC.

Here the CDR3 reads CASSLGDNTGELFF. Written as DNA, the CDR3 is TGTGCCAGCAGTTTGGGCGATAACACCGGGGAGCTGTTTTTT. The gene calls are TRBV27 and TRBJ2-2; D unclear. The CDR3 extends over 14 amino acids. V gave up 3 bases and J gave up 2 bases, with 7 bases separating them. Germline V lookup: CDR1 MNHEY, CDR2 SMNVEV (reference sequence).

J is TRBJ1-2 and V is TRBV11-2; TRBD1 aligns across 12 bases. The trim removed 0 bases at V and 7 bases at J, leaving 6 bases unmatched. Germline-derived CDR1 and CDR2 are SGHAT and FQNNGV. The CDR3 is 16 residues long. The CDR3 reads CASSLEPGQGAGGYTF. In nucleotides, the CDR3 is TGTGCCAGCAGCTTAGAGCCGGGACAGGGGGCGGGTGGCTACACCTTC.

The chain carries TRBV5-4 and TRBJ1-2; possible D gene TRBD1, 5 bases. Germline-derived CDR1 and CDR2 are SGHNT and YYREEE (reference sequence). V dropped 0 bases and J dropped 1 base, with 10 bases sitting between them. The CDR3 consists of 15 residues. The CDR3 here is CASSLVQGNNYGYTF. CDR3 bases: TGTGCCAGCAGCTTGGTCCAGGGTAATAACTATGGCTACACCTTC.

V gene TRBV7-2 combines with J gene TRBJ1-1; possibly TRBD1 for D (5 bases). Trimming stripped 6 bases from V and 0 bases from J, with 8 bases between. CDR3 length equals 13 residues. CDR1 is SGHTA, CDR2 FQGNSA, per germline. This CDR3 reads CASSSGMNTEAFF. The CDR3 region has the DNA TGTGCCAGCAGTTCAGGGATGAACACTGAAGCTTTCTTT.

V is TRBV28 and J is TRBJ2-7, with 8 nucleotides matching TRBD2. Trimming cost V 7 bases and J 6 bases; bases outside gene matches: 14. The germline V gene has CDR1 MDHEN and CDR2 SYDVKM. This CDR3 region has 15 residues. The CDR3 sequence is CASNPSSGGLSEQYF. The CDR3 bases are TGTGCCAGCAACCCTAGTTCGGGGGGGCTGAGCGAGCAGTACTTC.